The 4 T cell receptor beta chains in this list originate from one sample, sequenced in a study of control samples from healthy donors and cancer patients. Data came from immunoSEQ multiplex PCR; TCRdb stores just in-frame clones and leaves some out. Found here are some 45,000 clones, 85% to 95% of them singletons; the top ten hold around 23%. What was sequenced was PBMCs. The origin of the receptors is a woman aged 35 to 49 with head and neck cancer.

The J gene is TRBJ2-3, the V gene TRBV5-5; TRBD2 matches 11 bases. V lost 4 bases to trimming and J lost 4 bases; unmatched junction nucleotides: 5. CDR1 and CDR2 (germline): SGHKS, YYEKEE (reference sequence). There are 15 residues in the CDR3. The CDR3 DNA follows: TGTGCCAGCAGCCCACTAGCGGGGGTAGCAGATACGCAGTATTTT. Its protein product is CASSPLAGVADTQYF.

In its sample, this clone was seen once. V is TRBV3-1 (or the pseudogene TRBV3-2) and J is TRBJ2-2; 9 bases match TRBD2. V lost 6 bases and J lost 2; bases outside the gene matches: 4. CDR1 is LGHDT and CDR2 is YNNKEL in the germline V gene (reference sequence). This CDR3 has 15 residues. CDR3 coding DNA: TGTGCCAGCAGGCGGACTAGCGAAAACACCGGGGAGCTGTTTTTT. This codes for CASRRTSENTGELFF.

The V gene is TRBV7-9, the J gene TRBJ1-4; D is undetermined. This CDR3 comprises 13 residues. Between the trimmed V and J ends, which lost 5 bases and 5 bases, there was a span of 9 bases. From germline, CDR1 is SEHNR and CDR2 FQNEAQ (reference sequence). The DNA for the CDR3 is TGTGCCAGCAGCCATGAATTCAATGAAAAACTGTTTTTT. This sequence encodes CASSHEFNEKLFF.

The chain links TRBV2 to TRBJ2-3; D possibly corresponds to TRBD1 (6 bases). Germline values: CDR1 SNHLY, CDR2 FYNNEI. The CDR3 covers 16 residues. Trimming shortened V by 3 bases and J by 1 base, and 14 bases separated the two germline ends. CDR3 region: CASSEIQGEGTDTQYF. Written as DNA, the CDR3 is TGTGCCAGCAGTGAGATACAGGGTGAGGGCACAGATACGCAGTATTTT.